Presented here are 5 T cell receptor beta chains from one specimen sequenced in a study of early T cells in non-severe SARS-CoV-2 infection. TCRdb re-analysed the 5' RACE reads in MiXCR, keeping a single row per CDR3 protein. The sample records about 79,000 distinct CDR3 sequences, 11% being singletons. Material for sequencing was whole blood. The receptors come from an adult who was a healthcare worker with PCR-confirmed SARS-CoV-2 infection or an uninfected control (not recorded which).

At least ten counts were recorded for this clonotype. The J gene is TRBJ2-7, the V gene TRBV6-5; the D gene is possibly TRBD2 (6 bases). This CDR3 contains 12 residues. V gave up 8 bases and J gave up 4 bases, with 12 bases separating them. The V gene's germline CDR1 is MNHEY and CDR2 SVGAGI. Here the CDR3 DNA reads TGTGCCAGCGGGGTACGGGGGTACGAGCAGTACTTC. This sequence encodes CASGVRGYEQYF.

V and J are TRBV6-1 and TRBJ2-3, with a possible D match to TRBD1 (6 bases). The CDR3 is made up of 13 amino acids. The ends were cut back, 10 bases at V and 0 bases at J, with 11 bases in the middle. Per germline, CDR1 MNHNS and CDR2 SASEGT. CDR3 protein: CATRQGSTDTQYF. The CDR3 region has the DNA TGTGCCACAAGGCAGGGGAGCACAGATACGCAGTATTTT.

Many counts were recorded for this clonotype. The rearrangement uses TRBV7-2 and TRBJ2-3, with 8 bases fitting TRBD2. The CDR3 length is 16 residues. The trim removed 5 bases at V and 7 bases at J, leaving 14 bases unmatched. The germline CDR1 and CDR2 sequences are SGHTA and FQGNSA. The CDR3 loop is CASSPPSQRGLHTQYF. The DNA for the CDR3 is TGTGCCAGCAGCCCACCAAGTCAGCGGGGGCTTCATACGCAGTATTTT.

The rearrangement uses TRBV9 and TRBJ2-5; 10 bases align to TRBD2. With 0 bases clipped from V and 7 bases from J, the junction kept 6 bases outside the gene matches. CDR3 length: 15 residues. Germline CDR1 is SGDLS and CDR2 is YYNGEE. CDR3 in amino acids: CASSVASGGLGTQYF. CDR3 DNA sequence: TGTGCCAGCAGCGTAGCTAGCGGGGGTCTTGGGACCCAGTACTTC. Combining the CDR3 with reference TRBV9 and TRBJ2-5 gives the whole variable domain DSGVTQTPKHLITATGQRVTLRCSPRSGDLSVYWYQQSLDQGLQFLIQYYNGEERAKGNILERFSAQQFPDLHSELNLSSLELGDSALYFCASSVASGGLGTQYFGPGTRLLVL.

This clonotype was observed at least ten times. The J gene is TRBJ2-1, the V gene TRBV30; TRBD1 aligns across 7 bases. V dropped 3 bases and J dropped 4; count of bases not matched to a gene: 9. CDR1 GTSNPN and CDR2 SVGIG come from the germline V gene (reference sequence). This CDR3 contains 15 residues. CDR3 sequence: CAWRLRQGSYNEQFF. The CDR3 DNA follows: TGTGCCTGGAGGCTACGACAGGGAAGTTACAATGAGCAGTTCTTC.